This TCR beta chain came from a study of blood T cell repertoires in COVID-19. Germline lookup yields CDR1 SGHAT and CDR2 FQNNGV. The ends were cut back, 5 bases at V and 8 bases at J, with 15 bases in the middle. This CDR3 has 14 residues. The repertoire was sequenced with immunoSEQ multiplex PCR; TCRdb's copy has only in-frame clones and lacks some. Of 380,000 or so clones in the sample, roughly 87% were seen once. The specimen sequenced was PBMCs or T cells enriched from blood (not recorded which). The rearrangement joins TRBV11-2 to TRBJ1-4; D is possibly TRBD1 (6 bases). The receptor comes from a woman between 40 and 55 years old with acute COVID-19. The CDR3 is CASSDNRDKEKLFF. CDR3 nucleotide sequence: TGTGCCAGCAGCGATAACAGGGATAAGGAAAAACTGTTTTTT.